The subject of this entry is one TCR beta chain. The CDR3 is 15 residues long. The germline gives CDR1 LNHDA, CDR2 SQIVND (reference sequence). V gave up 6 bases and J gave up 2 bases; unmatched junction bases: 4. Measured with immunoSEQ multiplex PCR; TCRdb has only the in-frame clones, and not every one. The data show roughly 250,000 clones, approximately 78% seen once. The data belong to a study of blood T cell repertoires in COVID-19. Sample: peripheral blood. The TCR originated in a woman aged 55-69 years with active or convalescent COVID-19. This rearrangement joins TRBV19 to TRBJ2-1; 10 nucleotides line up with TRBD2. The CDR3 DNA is TGTGCCAGTAGACAAGGACTAGCGGCCTACAATGAGCAGTTCTTC. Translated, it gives CASRQGLAAYNEQFF.